This T cell receptor beta chain was captured in a study of cytomegalovirus exposure and HLA in healthy donors. With 60 Vbeta and 13 Jbeta primers, the PCR was carried out. Assay: immunoSEQ multiplex PCR; the TCRdb copy retains only in-frame clones and omits some. The sample holds over 150,000 clones. This CDR3 comprises 14 residues. Trimming took off 3 bases at V and 5 bases at J, with 8 bases between the two ends. CDR1 is LNHNV, CDR2 YYDKDF, per germline (reference sequence). The chain employs TRBV15 and TRBJ1-6; no firm D call. Sample: PBMCs. The receptor was isolated from a boy aged 10-17 years in good health and CMV-seronegative. The DNA for the CDR3 is TGTGCCACCAGCAGGCGACGGGATAATTCACCCCTCCACTTT. Translated: CATSRRRDNSPLHF.